The sequence of this TCR beta chain was determined in a study of graft-versus-host responses after intestinal transplantation (dated by TCRdb to the early 2020s). About the full investigation: Recipients received multivisceral, liver-intestinal, or isolated intestinal transplants. Every recipient was given anti-thymocyte globulin induction, followed by 3 to 4 years of maintenance tacrolimus and steroids. Bulk TCR-beta CDR3 sequencing was used to track graft-versus-host and host-versus-graft alloreactive T cell clones in the graft, circulation and bone marrow after intestinal transplantation. To identify alloreactive clones, pre-transplant mixed lymphocyte reaction products were sequenced and compared with unstimulated pre-transplant donor and recipient T cells. Of the roughly 26 intestinal transplant recipients enrolled in the cohort, one of whom was a retransplant, 3 patients without pretransplant specimens were excluded. Donor T cell macrochimerism was defined as a peak of at least 4% donor T cells among recipient peripheral blood mononuclear cells. Rather than being sequenced by the commercial service, samples from a few later patients were sequenced in-house on an Illumina MiSeq and processed with MiXCR. Overall results and qualifications from the work: GvH clones were found in recipient bone marrow, and some of the GvH clones appeared earlier in ileal mucosa or blood, which is consistent with an intestinal mucosal origin. Early after transplant, peak levels of circulating GvH clones were found to be associated with declines in HvG clones. In patients with donor T cell macrochimerism, the allografts had high GvH to HvG T cell clonal ratios. The conclusions were limited by the relatively low number and heterogeneity of the intestinal transplant patients.

As encoded in the germline V gene (reference sequence), CDR1 is LNHDA while CDR2 is SQIVND. V lost 0 bases and J lost 6 bases; the stretch between them is 12 bases long. There are 15 amino acids in the CDR3, from cysteine to phenylalanine inclusive. This entry keeps only the CDR3 DNA: 45 bases, framed from base 1. In light of the paper, this sample's time point label describes: cells obtained before transplantation from donor or recipient. CD3+CD4+ and CD3+CD8+ populations were FACS-sorted from unstimulated pre-transplant donor and recipient cells taken from spleen or lymph nodes. Libraries came from the immunoSEQ multiplex PCR assay. For most patients, genomic DNA was isolated with the Qiagen DNeasy Blood and Tissue Kit and shipped frozen to Adaptive Biotechnologies for TCR sequencing. Adaptive Biotechnologies carried out high-throughput TCR-beta CDR3 sequencing of genomic DNA for most patients. The original methods were these. TCR sequencing data were retrieved from Adaptive's ImmunoSEQ software for 15 to 20 patients, whereas a few other patients were processed with MiXCR and VDJtools. To correct CD4 versus CD8 sorting errors, sequences present in both subsets at a frequency ratio below 5:1 were removed. CDR3 nucleotide sequences shared between donor and recipient were removed because their origin could not be assigned. Alloreactive clones required at least 2-fold expansion over unstimulated cells and minimum CFSE-low frequency of 0.002% (template counts) or 0.001% (read counts). Clones were considered mappable if detected in sequenced pre-transplant spleen, lymph node, or MLR CFSE-low populations of the donor or recipient. The cumulative frequency of alloreactive clones was calculated as a percentage of all sequences, weighted by copy number. TCRdb took this table from immuneACCESS and kept in-frame rearrangements with V and J called. Such tables lack part of the clones; where checked against another copy, unresolved V genes explain under half of the gap, and the rest is unexplained. For V, J and clone size, that table is used; D and trimming come from the DNA. Present in this sample are 80,000 to 100,000 clones, approximately 87% of which were seen just once. The top ten clonotypes cover over 0.1% of the sample.

Details on this clone: Its antigen is still unknown. No per-base quality is available; no much larger clone lies one base away.

The rearranged segments are TRBV19 and TRBJ1-5, with TRBD1 as a weak D call on 5 bases. The sequence derives from a human donor who received an intestinal transplant. This specimen consisted of unstimulated CD4+ T cells sorted from spleen or lymph node cells, obtained before intestinal transplant. The CDR3 reads CASSIDGGGGQPQHF. The nucleotide sequence is TGTGCCAGTAGTATAGATGGCGGGGGTGGTCAGCCCCAGCATTTT. With all but the CDR3 taken from the reference TRBV19 and TRBJ1-5 genes, the full variable domain is: DGGITQSPKYLFRKEGQNVTLSCEQNLNHDAMYWYRQDPGQGLRLIYYSQIVNDFQKGDIAEGYSVSREKKESFPLTVTSAQKNPTAFYLCASSIDGGGGQPQHFGDGTRLSIL.